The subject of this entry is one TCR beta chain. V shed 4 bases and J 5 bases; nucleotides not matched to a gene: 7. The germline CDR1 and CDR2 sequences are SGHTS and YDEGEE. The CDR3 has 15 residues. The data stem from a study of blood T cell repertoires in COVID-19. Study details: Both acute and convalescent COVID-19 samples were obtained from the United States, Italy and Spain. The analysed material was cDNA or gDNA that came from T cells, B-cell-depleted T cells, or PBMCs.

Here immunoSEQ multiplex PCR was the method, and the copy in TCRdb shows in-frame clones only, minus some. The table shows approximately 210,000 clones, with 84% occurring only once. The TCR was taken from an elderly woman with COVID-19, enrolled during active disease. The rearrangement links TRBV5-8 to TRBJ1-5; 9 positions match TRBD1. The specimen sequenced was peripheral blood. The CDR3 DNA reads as TGTGCCAGCAGCGGGGGACAGGGAACGTATCAGCCCCAGCATTTT. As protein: CASSGGQGTYQPQHF.